The 16 T cell receptor beta chains listed next were all sequenced from one sample in a study of T-cell memory formation after mild COVID-19. In TCRdb, the 5' RACE reads were re-called with MiXCR into one record per CDR3 protein. This sample has under 200,000 distinct CDR3 sequences, with 10% to 15% found just once. The sequenced material came from PBMCs or a T cell subset sorted from them (not recorded which). The receptors derive from a man aged 18 to 30 who had mild COVID-19 (a few samples of this study predate the infection). Cell type and time point are not known.

This clonotype was seen a few times. The V call is TRBV5-1, the J call TRBJ1-1; 8 positions agree with TRBD1. Unmatched junction bases numbered 2, after V lost 2 bases and J lost 5 bases. Per germline, CDR1 SGHRS and CDR2 YFSETQ. The CDR3 sequence is 13 residues long. The CDR3 protein is CASSFRDRTEAFF. The CDR3 DNA reads TGCGCCAGCAGCTTCCGGGACAGGACTGAAGCTTTCTTT.

This chain joins TRBV28 and TRBJ2-1, with 9 bases identical to TRBD2. Unmatched junction bases numbered 12, after V lost 3 bases and J lost 15 bases. Germline V gene data show CDR1 as MDHEN and CDR2 as SYDVKM. The CDR3 spans 14 residues. The CDR3 protein is CASSLDAGGADRFF. The CDR3 DNA reads TGTGCCAGCAGTTTGGACGCGGGGGGGGCGGATCGGTTCTTC.

This clonotype has a handful of counts. The J gene is TRBJ1-1, the V gene TRBV5-1, with no clear D. The CDR3 consists of 14 residues. Trimming stripped 0 bases from V and 3 bases from J, with 9 bases between. Germline V gene sequence: CDR1 SGHRS, CDR2 YFSETQ. The CDR3 is CASSLDSVDTEAFF. CDR3 nucleotide sequence: TGCGCCAGCAGCTTGGATTCCGTAGACACTGAAGCTTTCTTT.

The chain carries TRBV6-5 and TRBJ1-1, with D possibly TRBD1 on 6 matching bases. CDR3 length equals 13 residues. Trimming pared 5 bases from V and 6 bases from J, leaving 13 bases between. Germline assignment: CDR1 MNHEY and CDR2 SVGAGI. CDR3 nucleotides: TGTGCCAGCAGTGCAAGGGGGAGCCCTGAAGCTTTCTTT. This codes for CASSARGSPEAFF.

This clonotype was found many times. The V gene is TRBV7-2, the J gene TRBJ2-3; unclear D gene. The germline V gene encodes CDR1 SGHTA and CDR2 FQGNSA. Between the trimmed V and J ends, which lost 5 bases and 4 bases, there was a span of 4 bases. CDR3 length: 11 residues. The CDR3 region is CASSVSDTQYF. For the CDR3, the DNA is TGTGCCAGCAGCGTGTCAGATACGCAGTATTTT. Drawing the rest from reference TRBV7-2 and TRBJ2-3, the complete variable domain is GAGVSQSPSNKVTEKGKDVELRCDPISGHTALYWYRQSLGQGLEFLIYFQGNSAPDKSGLPSDRFSAERTGGSVSTLTIQRTQQEDSAVYLCASSVSDTQYFGPGTRLTVL.

Many counts were recorded for this clonotype. The chain has TRBV27 and TRBJ2-7; weak D call: TRBD1 (5 bases). This CDR3 spans 13 amino acids. Looked up from germline, CDR1 is MNHEY and CDR2 is SMNVEV (reference sequence). Trimming left V 5 bases short and J 3 bases short, with 11 bases between. CDR3 nucleotides: TGTGCCAGCAGTCTTAAACAGGACTACGAGCAGTACGTC. The encoded protein is CASSLKQDYEQYV.

This clonotype turned up a few times. This chain connects TRBV5-1 to TRBJ2-1; D ambiguous. CDR1 and CDR2 from the germline V gene are SGHRS and YFSETQ. This CDR3 spans 11 amino acids. Trimming stripped 5 bases from V and 2 bases from J, with 2 bases between. This CDR3 reads CASRTYNEQFF. The CDR3 nucleotides read TGCGCCAGCAGGACCTACAATGAGCAGTTCTTC. The whole variable domain, remainder taken from reference TRBV5-1 and TRBJ2-1, is KAGVTQTPRYLIKTRGQQVTLSCSPISGHRSVSWYQQTPGQGLQFLFEYFSETQRNKGNFPGRFSGRQFSNSRSEMNVSTLELGDSALYLCASRTYNEQFFGPGTRLTVL.

V and J are TRBV3-1 and TRBJ1-2; D is unclear. This CDR3 is 14 amino acids long. The germline V gene has CDR1 LGHDT and CDR2 YNNKEL (reference sequence). The V end lost 4 bases, the J end lost 3 bases, and 12 bases lay between the germline ends. This CDR3 reads CASSLKGVDYGYTF. In DNA form, the CDR3 reads TGTGCCAGCAGCCTCAAAGGAGTGGACTATGGCTACACCTTC.

This clonotype occurred many times. The junction departs from the called germline gene at one end, perhaps through a read error. V gene TRBV7-7 combines with J gene TRBJ2-1; 11 nucleotides match TRBD2. The germline CDR1 and CDR2 sequences are SSHAT and FNYEAQ (reference sequence). CDR3 length equals 15 residues. This CDR3 reads CASSSLAGGYNEQFF. CDR3 sequence (DNA): TGTGCTAGCAGTTCCCTAGCGGGGGGCTACAATGAGCAGTTCTTC.

In DNA form, the CDR3 reads TGTGCCACCAGTGACAGGACAGAGCAAGAGACCCAGTACTTC. Protein sequence: CATSDRTEQETQYF. The chain has TRBV24-1 and TRBJ2-5; TRBD1 might be the D (6 bases). From germline, CDR1 is KGHDR and CDR2 SFDVKD. V gave up 4 bases and J gave up 2 bases, with 10 bases separating them. The CDR3 covers 14 residues.

In its sample, this clonotype was seen many times. V and J are TRBV7-7 and TRBJ2-7; 7 bases match TRBD1. The CDR3 totals 14 residues. The J segment lost 7 bases and the V segment lost 4 bases, leaving 10 bases of the junction unmatched. Germline V gene lookup returns CDR1 SSHAT and CDR2 FNYEAQ (reference sequence). The CDR3, as DNA: TGTGCCAGCAGCTCTTCGACAGGGTCGGGGGAGCAGTACTTC. It specifies CASSSSTGSGEQYF.

V gene TRBV11-2 combines with J gene TRBJ2-1, with TRBD2 matching over 9 bases. The germline gives CDR1 SGHAT, CDR2 FQNNGV. J was trimmed by 6 bases and V by 4 bases; bases with no gene match: 4. The CDR3 consists of 14 residues. The CDR3 here is CASSSPGLANEQFF. CDR3 DNA sequence: TGTGCCAGCAGCTCCCCGGGACTAGCCAATGAGCAGTTCTTC.

This clonotype was seen ten or more times. The chain couples TRBV5-1 to TRBJ2-1, with 11 nucleotides matching TRBD2. This CDR3 spans 16 amino acids. After removal of 1 base from V and 7 bases from J, the junction contained 7 bases not matched to a gene. Germline values: CDR1 SGHRS, CDR2 YFSETQ. The CDR3 region has the DNA TGCGCCAGCAGCTTGTCCCTAGCGGGGGGTGCGAATGAGCAGTTCTTC. As protein: CASSLSLAGGANEQFF.

This clonotype was seen more than once but under ten times. V usage is TRBV4-3 and J usage is TRBJ2-5, with TRBD1 as a possible D gene (5 bases). Trimming stripped 0 bases from V and 6 bases from J, with 11 bases between. CDR3 length: 14 residues. The V gene's germline CDR1 is LGHNA and CDR2 YSLEER. DNA of the CDR3: TGCGCCAGCAGCCAAGATTTCAGGGCAAAGACCCAGTACTTC. Translating it yields CASSQDFRAKTQYF.

The rearrangement joins TRBV7-2 to TRBJ1-2, with 10 bases fitting TRBD1. The CDR3 is 15 amino acids. V lost 5 bases, J lost 5 bases, and 8 bases stayed unmatched. CDR1 is SGHTA, CDR2 FQGNSA, per germline. Here the CDR3 DNA reads TGTGCCAGCAGCCCGGGACAGGGGCGAACTTATGGCTACACCTTC. This encodes CASSPGQGRTYGYTF.

In its sample, this clonotype was seen a few times. The chain uses TRBV7-2 and TRBJ2-3, with 7 bases matching TRBD2. Germline V gives CDR1 SGHTA, CDR2 FQGNSA. The CDR3 extends over 18 amino acids. V lost 0 bases to trimming and J lost 2 bases; unmatched junction nucleotides: 11. The DNA for the CDR3 is TGTGCCAGCAGCTTAGCGCACAAAGCGGGAACCGTCACAGATACGCAGTATTTT. This gives the protein CASSLAHKAGTVTDTQYF.